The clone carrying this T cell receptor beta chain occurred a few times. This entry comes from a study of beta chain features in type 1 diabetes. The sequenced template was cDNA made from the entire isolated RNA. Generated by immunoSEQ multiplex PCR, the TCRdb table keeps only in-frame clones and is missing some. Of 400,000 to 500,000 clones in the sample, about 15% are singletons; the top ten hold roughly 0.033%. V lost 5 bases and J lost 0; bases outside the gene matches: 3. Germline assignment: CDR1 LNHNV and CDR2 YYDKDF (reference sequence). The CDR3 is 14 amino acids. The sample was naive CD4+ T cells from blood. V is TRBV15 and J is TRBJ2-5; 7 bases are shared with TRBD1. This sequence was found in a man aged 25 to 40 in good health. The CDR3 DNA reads TGTGCCACCAGCCCGGGACAGAACCAAGAGACCCAGTACTTC. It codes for CATSPGQNQETQYF.